Listed here are 15 T cell receptor beta chains from one sample, sequenced in a study of control samples from healthy donors and cancer patients. Repertoires were generated with immunoSEQ multiplex PCR, while TCRdb's copy carries only in-frame clones and drops some. Among approximately 90,000 clones listed, about four fifths were seen once. Sequenced input: PBMCs. The receptors come from a man between 65 and 79 years old with lung cancer.

This clone was observed a few times. CDR3 sequence (DNA): TGTGCCAGCAGCTTTGAGGGTGGCTATGGCTACACCTTC. This gives the protein CASSFEGGYGYTF. This rearrangement joins TRBV5-4 to TRBJ1-2; D gene ambiguous. Per germline, CDR1 SGHNT and CDR2 YYREEE (reference sequence). With 2 bases removed from V and 4 bases from J, the gap between germline ends came to 9 bases. The CDR3 runs 13 residues.

The chain links TRBV11-2 to TRBJ2-2; 9 bases agree with TRBD2. V gave up 6 bases and J gave up 8 bases; unmatched junction bases: 13. In germline, CDR1 is SGHAT, CDR2 FQNNGV. The length of the CDR3 is 16 residues. Written as DNA, the CDR3 is TGTGCCAGCAGTCGTGGATGGAGCGGGGGGTCGGGGGAGCTGTTTTTT. Its translation: CASSRGWSGGSGELFF.

About this clone: Germline is not matched at one junction end, which may reflect a read error. The chain links TRBV7-2 to TRBJ1-5; no clear D gene. CDR1 is SGHTA, CDR2 FQGNSA, per germline. CDR3 size: 14 residues. The CDR3 here is CVSSLVEGNQPQHF. For the CDR3, the DNA is TGTGTCAGCAGCTTAGTCGAGGGCAATCAGCCCCAGCATTTT. Filled out from reference TRBV7-2 and TRBJ1-5, the complete variable domain reads GAGVSQSPSNKVTEKGKDVELRCDPISGHTALYWYRQSLGQGLEFLIYFQGNSAPDKSGLPSDRFSAERTGGSVSTLTIQRTQQEDSAVYLCVSSLVEGNQPQHFGDGTRLSIL.

The chain joins TRBV5-1 to TRBJ1-1, with a possible D match to TRBD1 (6 bases). CDR1 SGHRS and CDR2 YFSETQ come from the germline V gene. Trimming cost V 4 bases and J 6 bases, with 22 bases left between them. The CDR3 extends over 16 amino acids. The CDR3 protein is CASSPEYRDMISEAFF. The CDR3 DNA reads as TGCGCCAGCAGCCCCGAATACCGGGACATGATATCTGAAGCTTTCTTT.

V gene TRBV5-1 combines with J gene TRBJ2-3, with D perhaps TRBD1 (5 bases). The V end lost 2 bases, the J end lost 3 bases, and 13 bases lay between the germline ends. Per germline, CDR1 SGHRS and CDR2 YFSETQ. The CDR3 has 15 amino acids. The DNA of the CDR3 is TGCGCCAGCAGCTTTACAAGGGGTGGGACAGATACGCAGTATTTT. Encoded protein: CASSFTRGGTDTQYF.

Details on this clone: The identical CDR3 is also encoded by other nucleotide sequences in the sample. V and J are TRBV5-1 and TRBJ1-5; 9 nucleotides match TRBD1. The germline gives CDR1 SGHRS, CDR2 YFSETQ. V trimming: 4 bases; J trimming: 2 bases; junction bases outside the gene matches: 4. The CDR3 is 15 residues long. The DNA of the CDR3 is TGCGCCAGCAGCCCGGACAGGGGAGGCAATCAGCCCCAGCATTTT. Translation: CASSPDRGGNQPQHF.

The chain couples TRBV6-6 to TRBJ1-2; a weak D match, TRBD1 (5 bases). CDR1 is MNHNY and CDR2 is SVGAGI in the germline V gene (reference sequence). The CDR3 runs to 15 residues. Between the trimmed V and J ends, which lost 3 bases and 1 base, there was a span of 12 bases. CDR3 sequence: CASSYQGGGNYGYTF. The CDR3 coding sequence is TGTGCCAGCAGTTATCAGGGTGGGGGTAACTATGGCTACACCTTC.

The chain is built from TRBV29-1 and TRBJ1-5; TRBD1 aligns across 7 bases. With 0 bases clipped from V and 3 bases from J, the junction kept 5 bases outside the gene matches. The CDR3 covers 15 residues. CDR1 is SQVTM and CDR2 is ANQGSEA in the germline V gene. The CDR3 protein is CSVEDRDRDNQPQHF. The CDR3 DNA is TGCAGCGTTGAAGATCGTGACAGGGACAATCAGCCCCAGCATTTT. Complete variable domain (other parts from reference TRBV29-1 and TRBJ1-5): SAVISQKPSRDICQRGTSLTIQCQVDSQVTMMFWYRQQPGQSLTLIATANQGSEATYESGFVIDKFPISRPNLTFSTLTVSNMSPEDSSIYLCSVEDRDRDNQPQHFGDGTRLSIL.

This clone was recorded once. The CDR3 bases are TGTGCCAGCAGTCAAAACAGGGGGCCTCCGTACTTC. It is translated as CASSQNRGPPYF. The chain employs TRBV12-3 or TRBV12-4 and TRBJ2-5; 9 bases are shared with TRBD1. The CDR3 has 12 residues. V was pared by 5 bases and J by 13 bases, with 8 bases of the junction left unmatched.

The genes are TRBV27 and TRBJ2-3; no definite D call. The CDR3 has 12 residues. Deletions cut 5 bases from V and 3 bases from J, with 6 bases between. Germline CDR1 is MNHEY and CDR2 is SMNVEV (reference sequence). The CDR3 loop is CASSQTTDTQYF. For the CDR3, the DNA is TGTGCCAGCAGTCAAACTACAGATACGCAGTATTTT.

This chain links TRBV10-1 with TRBJ2-3; no firm D call. Looked up from germline, CDR1 is WNHNN and CDR2 is SYGVQD (reference sequence). The CDR3 runs 14 residues. The V gene lost 2 bases and the J gene lost 0 bases, with 6 bases spanning the gap. CDR3 sequence reads: CASSEPQSTDTQYF. DNA for the CDR3: TGCGCCAGCAGTGAGCCCCAAAGCACAGATACGCAGTATTTT.

The rearrangement links TRBV14 to TRBJ1-3; no firm D call. This CDR3 is 15 amino acids long. Germline CDR1 SGHDN, CDR2 FVKESK. V was trimmed by 0 bases and J by 0 bases, leaving 6 bases between them. In nucleotides, the CDR3 is TGTGCCAGCAGCCAAGATGAAATCTCTGGAAACACCATATATTTT. It yields the protein CASSQDEISGNTIYF. The variable domain in full, with the rest retrieved from reference TRBV14 and TRBJ1-3, is EAGVTQFPSHSVIEKGQTVTLRCDPISGHDNLYWYRRVMGKEIKFLLHFVKESKQDESGMPNNRFLAERTGGTYSTLKVQPAELEDSGVYFCASSQDEISGNTIYFGEGSWLTVV.

This clone showed up just a few times. The rearrangement uses TRBV9 and TRBJ1-5; TRBD1 might be the D (5 bases). CDR1 and CDR2 (germline): SGDLS, YYNGEE. The CDR3 is 15 amino acids. The V end was cut by 0 bases, the J end by 7 bases, with 14 bases between. The CDR3 protein is CASSVDGGAGQPQHF. CDR3 in DNA: TGTGCCAGCAGCGTAGACGGGGGTGCGGGGCAGCCCCAGCATTTT.

The chain couples TRBV5-4 to TRBJ2-3, with D possibly matching TRBD2 (5 bases). The CDR3 length is 15 residues. The V end lost 6 bases, the J end lost 0 bases, and 14 bases lay between the germline ends. Per the germline V gene, CDR1 is SGHNT and CDR2 is YYREEE (reference sequence). CDR3 residues: CASTHGEPSTDTQYF. Written as DNA, the CDR3 is TGTGCCAGCACGCACGGGGAGCCTAGCACAGATACGCAGTATTTT.

The rearrangement links TRBV3-1 (or the pseudogene TRBV3-2) to TRBJ2-7, with D unclear. The CDR3 consists of 17 residues. V was clipped by 5 bases and J by 3 bases, with 23 bases between them. In germline, CDR1 is LGHDT, CDR2 YNNKEL (reference sequence). The DNA for the CDR3 is TGTGCCAGCAGCACACACCCCCCGCCGGAAGGATTCTACGAGCAGTACTTC. Translation gives CASSTHPPPEGFYEQYF.